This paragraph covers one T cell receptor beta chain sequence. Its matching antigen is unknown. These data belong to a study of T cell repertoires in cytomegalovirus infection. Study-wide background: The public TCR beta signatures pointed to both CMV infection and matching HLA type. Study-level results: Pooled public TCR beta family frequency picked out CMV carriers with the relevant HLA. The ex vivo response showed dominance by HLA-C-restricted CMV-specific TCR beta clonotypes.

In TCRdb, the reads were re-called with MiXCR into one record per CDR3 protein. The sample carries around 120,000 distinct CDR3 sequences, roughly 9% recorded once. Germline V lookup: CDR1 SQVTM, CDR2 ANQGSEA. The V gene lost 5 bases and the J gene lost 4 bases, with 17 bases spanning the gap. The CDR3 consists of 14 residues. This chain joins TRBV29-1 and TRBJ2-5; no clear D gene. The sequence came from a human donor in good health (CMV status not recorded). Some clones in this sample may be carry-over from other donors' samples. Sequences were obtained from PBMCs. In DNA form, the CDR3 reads TGCAGCGTTTGGACCGGAATCGGCGGAGAGACCCAGTACTTC. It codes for CSVWTGIGGETQYF. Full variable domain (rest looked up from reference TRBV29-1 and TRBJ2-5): SAVISQKPSRDICQRGTSLTIQCQVDSQVTMMFWYRQQPGQSLTLIATANQGSEATYESGFVIDKFPISRPNLTFSTLTVSNMSPEDSSIYLCSVWTGIGGETQYFGPGTRLLVL.